A selection of T cell receptor beta chains follows, all from one sample in a study of metastatic and nonmetastatic thyroid tumors. With MiXCR, TCRdb called clones anew from the PCR reads. Seen here are around 64,000 clones, just over 4% observed once, and the top ten hold under 25%. Sequencing was carried out using blood. Receptors were obtained from a female donor with papillary thyroid cancer or a benign thyroid nodule (not recorded which). Some clones in this sample may be carry-over from other donors' samples. Both conserved end residues are part of each CDR3. Fields, in order: V gene, J gene, clone size, CDR3 protein. Rows give clone size only sometimes, using once, few, many, or a class for an expanded clone.

TRBV5-1	TRBJ1-2	many	CASSPQGTNYGYTF
TRBV18	TRBJ1-1	many	CASSPTMLEAFF
TRBV3-1	TRBJ2-2	many	CASNRGRGSGELFF
TRBV6-1	TRBJ2-7	.	CASSEAPDGYEQYF
TRBV12-3/TRBV12-4	TRBJ2-3	many	CASSLLGADPQDTQYF
TRBV28	.	.	CASSLTGIAVAERPLQFF
TRBV10-3	TRBJ2-2	many	CAISDGDITGELFF
TRBV15	TRBJ1-1	many	CATSRNREGEAFF
TRBV20-1	TRBJ1-1	many	CSAPPGTANTEAFF
TRBV27	TRBJ1-5	.	CASTPKWGQPQHF
TRBV10-2	TRBJ1-2	many	CASSETGINYGYTF
TRBV28	TRBJ2-7	many	CASRDSGRNSYEQYF
TRBV20-1	TRBJ2-7	many	CSARDGSQGVGYEQYF
TRBV10-3	TRBJ2-3	many	CAISEVAGVEGTDTQYF
TRBV7-2	TRBJ2-5	many	CASSPWGLIETQYF
TRBV19	TRBJ2-3	many	CASSRLASTDTQYF
TRBV6-1	TRBJ1-2	many	CASKTGKDGYTF
TRBV7-8	TRBJ2-5	many	CASSSSVQETQYF
TRBV5-5	TRBJ2-7	many	CASSLTGTAYEQYF
TRBV12-3/TRBV12-4	TRBJ1-3	many	CASSPLHGMGNTIYF
TRBV12-3/TRBV12-4	TRBJ1-2	many	CASSLRGSHGYTF
TRBV12-3/TRBV12-4	TRBJ2-7	few	CASIWDRVYEQYF
TRBV29-1	TRBJ2-1	many	CSVAPDSGNYNEQFF